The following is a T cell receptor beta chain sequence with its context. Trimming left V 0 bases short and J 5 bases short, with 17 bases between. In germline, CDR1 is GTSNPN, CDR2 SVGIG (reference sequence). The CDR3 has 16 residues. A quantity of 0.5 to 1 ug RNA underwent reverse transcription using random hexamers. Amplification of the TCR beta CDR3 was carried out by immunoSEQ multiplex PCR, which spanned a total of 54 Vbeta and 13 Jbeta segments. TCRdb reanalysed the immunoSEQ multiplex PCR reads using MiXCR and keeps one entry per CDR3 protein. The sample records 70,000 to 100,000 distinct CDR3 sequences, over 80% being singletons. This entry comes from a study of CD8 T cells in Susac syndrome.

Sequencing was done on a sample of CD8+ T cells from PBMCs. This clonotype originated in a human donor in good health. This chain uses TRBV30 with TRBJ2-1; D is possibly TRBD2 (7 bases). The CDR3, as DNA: TGTGCCTGGAGTGTAGGCGGGGGCCCCTCGAACAATGAGCAGTTCTTC. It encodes CAWSVGGGPSNNEQFF.